The subject of this entry is one TCR beta chain. Its antigen specificity is not known. Per-base qualities were not stored, and no clone one base away is much larger. These data are taken from a study of blood T cell repertoires in COVID-19 (dated by TCRdb to 2020 to 2022). Regarding the research as a whole: Samples covering the acute and convalescent phases of COVID-19 were provided by collaborators in the United States, Italy and Spain. The prospective study material was composed of cDNA or gDNA derived from T cells, B-cell-depleted T cells, or PBMCs. The dataset comprised deeply sampled blood TCRbeta repertoires from subjects exposed to, actively infected with, or recovered from COVID-19. The repertoires were made available in a free public database intended to serve as a resource for research on the immune response to SARS-CoV-2. Samples came from the ongoing ImmuneRACE study (first 160 participants) plus 1,254 subjects from 6 global collaborators. The sample metadata nearly always contained a de-identified subject ID, COVID-19 status, age in years and sex. Where available, HLA class I and class II types were taken from metadata supplied by the sample provider and were not determined by assay-based typing.

The collaborating institutions used their own protocols to collect whole blood in K2EDTA tubes. For TCRbeta analysis, collaborators shipped samples as frozen whole blood, isolated PBMCs, or DNA extracted from either of those sample types. The immunoSEQ Assay, a bias-controlled multiplex PCR, was used to amplify TCRbeta CDR3 regions from genomic DNA. Concerning the study's data processing: The number of nucleated cells in each sample was estimated by amplification of reference gene primers within the assay. To quantify the absolute abundance of each unique TCRbeta CDR3 rearrangement, sequence reads were collapsed and filtered. For each sample, productive Simpson clonality was calculated by taking the square root of Simpson's diversity index across productive rearrangements. The table was pulled from immuneACCESS by TCRdb, which kept in-frame rearrangements only. Such tables lose some clones; where checked, under half of the loss comes from unresolved V genes, and the rest has no known cause. The V and J calls and clone size come from that table; D and trimming were worked out from the DNA. This sample gives 150,000 or so clones in total; roughly 84% of them show up just once. Clones ranked in the top ten supply 3.5% to 4.5% of the sample.

General study outcomes and caveats: The amount of clinical and demographic metadata varied by source and participant and was provided uncurated.

The sequenced sample was peripheral blood. The TCR comes from a woman between 55 and 75 years old with acute or convalescent COVID-19.

The DNA sequence is given as TGTGCCAGCAGTTTATTAATTAGTTTGCAACCCCAGCATTTT. Translation gives CASSLLISLQPQHF. The rearranged segments are TRBV28 and TRBJ1-5; the D gene lacks a confident call. There are 14 amino acids in the CDR3, from cysteine to phenylalanine inclusive. The entry retains the CDR3 DNA only, 42 bases that are in frame from base 1. Per the germline V gene, MDHEN is the CDR1 and SYDVKM is the CDR2. Trimming removed 1 base from V and 10 bases from J, leaving 14 bases between the germline ends.